These 19 T cell receptor beta chains came from one sample sequenced in a study of early T cells in non-severe SARS-CoV-2 infection. TCRdb reprocessed the 5' RACE reads via MiXCR and lists one record per CDR3 protein. There are roughly 30,000 distinct CDR3 sequences in the sample; more than 3.5% occur only once, and 5.5% to 7% lies in the top ten. What was sequenced was whole blood. The receptors come from an adult who was a healthcare worker with PCR-confirmed SARS-CoV-2 infection or an uninfected control (not recorded which).

By its share, this clonotype is medium-sized. This chain joins TRBV18 and TRBJ1-1, with D unclear. Germline V CDR1 and CDR2: KGHSH, LQKENI. The germline V and J ends were trimmed by 3 bases and 0 bases, with 5 bases remaining between them. There are 13 residues in the CDR3. This chain's CDR3 is CASSPGVNTEAFF. Written as DNA, the CDR3 is TGTGCCAGCTCACCTGGGGTGAACACTGAAGCTTTCTTT. The entire variable domain, with the rest obtained from reference TRBV18 and TRBJ1-1, is as follows: NAGVMQNPRHLVRRRGQEARLRCSPMKGHSHVYWYRQLPEEGLKFMVYLQKENIIDESGMPKERFSAEFPKEGPSILRIQQVVRGDSAAYFCASSPGVNTEAFFGQGTRLTVV.

This clonotype was seen ten or more times. The chain has TRBV11-3 and TRBJ2-3, with TRBD2 matching over 13 bases. From germline, CDR1 is SGHNT and CDR2 YENEEA. V dropped 4 bases and J dropped 0; count of bases not matched to a gene: 4. The CDR3 spans 17 residues. The CDR3 loop is CASSSGLAGSSTDTQYF. The CDR3 coding sequence is TGTGCCAGCAGCTCGGGACTAGCGGGGTCTAGCACAGATACGCAGTATTTT.

This clonotype was seen ten or more times. This chain uses TRBV18 with TRBJ2-5; 8 bases fit TRBD2. Germline lookup yields CDR1 KGHSH and CDR2 LQKENI. V was clipped by 0 bases and J by 1 base; unmatched bases: 1. This CDR3 spans 15 amino acids. The CDR3, as DNA: TGTGCCAGCTCACCACCTAGCGGGGCCCAAGAGACCCAGTACTTC. Its translation is CASSPPSGAQETQYF.

This clonotype showed up many times. This sequence joins TRBV5-4 and TRBJ1-3; 9 bases line up with TRBD1. The V and J ends lost 0 bases and 2 bases, in that order; junction bases with no gene match: 3. This CDR3 comprises 16 residues. Germline assignment: CDR1 SGHNT and CDR2 YYREEE (reference sequence). The CDR3 nucleotides read TGTGCCAGCAGCTTGGGACAGGGGGTGGCTGGAAACACCATATATTTT. It translates to CASSLGQGVAGNTIYF.

This clonotype has a handful of counts. The chain couples TRBV7-9 to TRBJ2-7, with TRBD2 identical over 11 bases. Germline CDR1 reads SEHNR; CDR2 reads FQNEAQ (reference sequence). The CDR3 spans 14 residues. V was clipped by 4 bases and J by 2 bases; unmatched bases: 1. CDR3 loop: CASSSSGGPYEQYF. CDR3 nucleotides: TGTGCCAGCAGCTCTAGCGGGGGGCCCTACGAGCAGTACTTC.

This clonotype has a count of ten or more. The gene calls are TRBV29-1 and TRBJ1-1; TRBD1 matches at 7 bases. The CDR3 totals 13 residues. V lost 4 bases, J lost 0 bases, and 2 bases stayed unmatched. Germline CDR1 SQVTM, CDR2 ANQGSEA. The CDR3, as DNA: TGCAGCGTTGTGGGACAGCTGAACACTGAAGCTTTCTTT. It specifies CSVVGQLNTEAFF.

This clonotype was counted only a few times. The V gene is TRBV30, the J gene TRBJ2-3; TRBD1 or TRBD2 may be the D gene (6 bases each). V dropped 2 bases and J dropped 5 bases, with 14 bases sitting between them. The germline V gene has CDR1 GTSNPN and CDR2 SVGIG (reference sequence). The CDR3 covers 14 residues. CDR3 DNA: TGTGCCTGGAGTTTTTGGGGGGCGAGAGATACGCAGTATTTT. Its translation is CAWSFWGARDTQYF. The variable domain in full, with the rest retrieved from reference TRBV30 and TRBJ2-3, is SQTIHQWPATLVQPVGSPLSLECTVEGTSNPNLYWYRQAAGRGLQLLFYSVGIGQISSEVPQNLSASRPQDRQFILSSKKLLLSDSGFYLCAWSFWGARDTQYFGPGTRLTVL.

Many counts were recorded for this clonotype. V and J are TRBV4-2 and TRBJ2-7; perhaps TRBD2 as D (7 bases). The CDR3 consists of 18 residues. Trimming cost V 4 bases and J 0 bases, with 22 bases left between them. The germline gives CDR1 LGHNA, CDR2 YNFKEQ. The CDR3 protein is CASSLTEGVGGGSYEQYF. The CDR3 DNA reads TGTGCCAGCAGCCTTACCGAGGGGGTTGGCGGGGGCTCCTACGAGCAGTACTTC.

The chain is built from TRBV20-1 and TRBJ1-5, with 7 positions matching TRBD1. V dropped 3 bases and J dropped 4; count of bases not matched to a gene: 3. This CDR3 has 13 residues. Looked up from germline, CDR1 is DFQATT and CDR2 is SNEGSKA (reference sequence). In nucleotides, the CDR3 is TGCAGTGCTAGTGCAGGGGGTAATCAGCCCCAGCATTTT. This translates into CSASAGGNQPQHF.

This clonotype was observed many times. The rearrangement links TRBV7-3 to TRBJ2-1; 7 positions match TRBD1. This CDR3 has 15 residues. V shed 6 bases and J 0 bases; nucleotides not matched to a gene: 5. Per germline, CDR1 SGHTA and CDR2 FQGTGA. The CDR3 sequence: CASSHSGGSYNEQFF. The CDR3 DNA reads TGTGCCAGCAGTCACTCAGGGGGCTCCTACAATGAGCAGTTCTTC.

This sequence joins TRBV5-1 and TRBJ2-1, with 10 nucleotides matching TRBD2. The V segment lost 4 bases and the J segment 5 bases; nucleotides outside the gene matches: 9. This CDR3 is built from 16 residues. The germline V gene has CDR1 SGHRS and CDR2 YFSETQ. CDR3 in amino acids: CASSRGAGGPDNEQFF. CDR3 in DNA: TGCGCCAGCAGCCGAGGAGCGGGAGGGCCTGACAATGAGCAGTTCTTC. Full variable domain (rest looked up from reference TRBV5-1 and TRBJ2-1): KAGVTQTPRYLIKTRGQQVTLSCSPISGHRSVSWYQQTPGQGLQFLFEYFSETQRNKGNFPGRFSGRQFSNSRSEMNVSTLELGDSALYLCASSRGAGGPDNEQFFGPGTRLTVL.

This clonotype was seen ten or more times. The rearrangement joins TRBV6-1 to TRBJ2-3, with 11 bases matching TRBD1. The CDR3 sequence is 15 residues long. The ends lost 8 bases at V and 4 bases at J; junction bases unmatched: 8. Germline CDR1 and CDR2: MNHNS and SASEGT. The CDR3 DNA reads as TGTGCCAGCGGGCCGGGACAGGGGGATTCAGATACGCAGTATTTT. It encodes CASGPGQGDSDTQYF.

This clonotype was picked up a small number of times. This clone may be a read error of a much larger clone one base away. The rearrangement uses TRBV11-2 and TRBJ2-3; D gene ambiguous. The germline V gene encodes CDR1 SGHAT and CDR2 FQNNGV. Between the trimmed V and J ends, which lost 5 bases and 2 bases, there was a span of 2 bases. The CDR3 is 11 residues long. This CDR3 is CASSHTDTQYF. The CDR3 nucleotides are TGTGCCAGCAGCCACACAGATACGCAGTATTTT.

This clonotype was counted a few times. This chain links TRBV18 with TRBJ2-7; TRBD2 agrees at 7 bases. The CDR3 has 14 residues. With V trimmed by 5 bases and J by 7 bases, 11 bases remained unmatched. CDR1 KGHSH and CDR2 LQKENI come from the germline V gene. The CDR3 here is CASSEQRGPGEQYF. Here the CDR3 DNA reads TGTGCCAGCTCAGAGCAGCGGGGCCCAGGGGAGCAGTACTTC.

This clonotype was observed at least ten times. This rearrangement joins TRBV30 to TRBJ1-1; unclear D gene. The germline CDR1 and CDR2 sequences are GTSNPN and SVGIG (reference sequence). Trimming cost V 4 bases and J 10 bases, with 13 bases left between them. The CDR3 covers 11 residues. CDR3 amino acids: CAWIRPLRAFF. In DNA, the CDR3 is TGTGCCTGGATTCGTCCGCTACGAGCTTTCTTT.

This clonotype was observed a few times. The rearrangement joins TRBV5-1 to TRBJ1-1, with 9 nucleotides matching TRBD1. The CDR3 is made up of 14 amino acids. CDR1 is SGHRS, CDR2 YFSETQ, per germline. Trimming took 4 bases from V and 5 from J; bases not matched to a gene: 6. CDR3 protein: CASSPRGQGTEAFF. The CDR3 nucleotides are TGCGCCAGCAGCCCCCGGGGACAGGGTACTGAAGCTTTCTTT.

This clonotype was detected many times. The chain has TRBV4-1 and TRBJ1-5; D possibly corresponds to TRBD1 (6 bases). The CDR3 runs to 14 residues. Germline CDR1 reads MGHRA; CDR2 reads YSYEKL. V dropped 5 bases and J dropped 9 bases, with 17 bases sitting between them. CDR3 loop: CASSSGTLLTPQHF. The CDR3 coding sequence is TGCGCCAGCAGCTCCGGGACATTGTTGACGCCCCAGCATTTT.

In this sample, this clonotype turned up many times. CDR3 DNA sequence: TGCAGTGCTAGAGATCTTTACTTGGCATCAAATGAGCAGTTCTTC. This translates into CSARDLYLASNEQFF. This chain links TRBV20-1 with TRBJ2-1; D unclear. CDR3 length: 15 residues. CDR1 and CDR2 from the germline V gene are DFQATT and SNEGSKA (reference sequence). Trimming removed 0 bases from V and 7 bases from J, with 16 bases in between.

The table lists this clonotype with many counts. The J gene is TRBJ2-3, the V gene TRBV24-1, with 7 positions matching TRBD1. The length of the CDR3 is 16 residues. CDR1 is KGHDR and CDR2 is SFDVKD in the germline V gene. J lost 2 bases, V lost 3 bases, and 7 bases had no gene match. The CDR3 reads CATSDIQGWYTDTQYF. CDR3 DNA sequence: TGTGCCACCAGTGATATACAGGGGTGGTACACAGATACGCAGTATTTT.